The T cell receptor beta chain under discussion was sequenced for a study of immune evolution from preneoplasia to lung adenocarcinoma. Clones were sequenced by immunoSEQ multiplex PCR, and TCRdb holds only the in-frame ones, with some missing. The data contain 8,500 to 14,000 clones, about 79% of them singletons. As regards this clone: The same CDR3 also results from other DNA sequences found in this sample.

V trimming: 3 bases; J trimming: 4 bases; junction bases outside the gene matches: 2. CDR3 length: 15 residues. Germline V CDR1 and CDR2: MNHEY, SVGAGI. The sequenced sample was FFPE minimally invasive lung adenocarcinoma tissue. The origin of this receptor is a person aged 60-80 years with lung adenocarcinoma. The chain is built from TRBV6-5 and TRBJ2-2; 10 nucleotides agree with TRBD1. CDR3 sequence reads: CASSYWTGGTGELFF. For the CDR3, the DNA is TGTGCCAGCAGTTATTGGACAGGGGGCACCGGGGAGCTGTTTTTT.